The clone carrying this TCR beta chain was recorded many times. The CDR3 is made up of 17 amino acids. The V gene's germline CDR1 is SGHRS and CDR2 YFSETQ. V shed 6 bases, J shed 6 bases, and the junction held 19 bases outside the gene matches. This sample stems from a study of T cells in Graves' hyperthyroidism and ophthalmopathy. Amplification yielded TCR beta CDR3 regions, with RNA transcripts as the source. TCR CDR3 regions were first amplified by RT-PCR with HTBI primers. From the multiplex PCR reads, TCRdb called clonotypes with MiXCR, one entry per CDR3 protein. Of some 460,000 distinct CDR3 sequences in the sample, around 14% were seen once.

The origin of this receptor is a woman aged 18-29 years with Graves' hyperthyroidism. Sequenced: blood. The chain links TRBV5-1 to TRBJ1-2, with TRBD1 matching 8 bases. CDR3 region: CASTFGGKDRVRHGYTF. The DNA for the CDR3 is TGCGCCAGCACATTCGGGGGGAAGGACAGGGTTCGGCATGGCTACACCTTC.